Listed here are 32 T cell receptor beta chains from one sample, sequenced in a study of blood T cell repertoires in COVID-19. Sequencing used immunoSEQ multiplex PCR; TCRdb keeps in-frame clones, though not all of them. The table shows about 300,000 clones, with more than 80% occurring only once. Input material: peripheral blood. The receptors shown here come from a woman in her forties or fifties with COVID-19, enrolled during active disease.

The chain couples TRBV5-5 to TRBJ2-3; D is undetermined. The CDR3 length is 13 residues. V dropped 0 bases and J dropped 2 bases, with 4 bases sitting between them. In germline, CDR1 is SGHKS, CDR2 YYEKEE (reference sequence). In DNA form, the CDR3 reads TGTGCCAGCAGCTTGGCCAACACAGATACGCAGTATTTT. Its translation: CASSLANTDTQYF.

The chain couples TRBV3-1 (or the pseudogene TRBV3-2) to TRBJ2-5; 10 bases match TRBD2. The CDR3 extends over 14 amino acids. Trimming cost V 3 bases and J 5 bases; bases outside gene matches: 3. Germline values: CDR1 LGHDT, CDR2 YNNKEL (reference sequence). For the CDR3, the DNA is TGTGCCAGCAGCCATAGCGGGAGGTGGGAGACCCAGTACTTC. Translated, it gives CASSHSGRWETQYF.

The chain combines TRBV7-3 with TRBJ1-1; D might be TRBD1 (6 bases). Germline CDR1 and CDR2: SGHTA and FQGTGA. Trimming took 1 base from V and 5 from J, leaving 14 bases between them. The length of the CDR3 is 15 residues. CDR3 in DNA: TGTGCCAGCAGCTTAAATGGGGGGGCGCGAACTGAAGCTTTCTTT. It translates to CASSLNGGARTEAFF.

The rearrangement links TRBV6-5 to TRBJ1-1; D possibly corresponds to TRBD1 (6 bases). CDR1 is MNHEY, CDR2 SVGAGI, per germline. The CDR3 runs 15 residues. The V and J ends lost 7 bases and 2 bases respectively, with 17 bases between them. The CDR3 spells CASISQGISNTEAFF. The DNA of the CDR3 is TGTGCCAGCATCTCACAGGGTATATCAAACACTGAAGCTTTCTTT.

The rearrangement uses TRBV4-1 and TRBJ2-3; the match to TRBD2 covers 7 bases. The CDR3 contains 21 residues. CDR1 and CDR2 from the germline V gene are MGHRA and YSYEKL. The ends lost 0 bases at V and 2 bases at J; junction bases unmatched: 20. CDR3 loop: CASSQDEGFPGLNPHTDTQYF. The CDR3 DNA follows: TGCGCCAGCAGCCAAGATGAGGGGTTCCCGGGACTAAATCCACACACAGATACGCAGTATTTT.

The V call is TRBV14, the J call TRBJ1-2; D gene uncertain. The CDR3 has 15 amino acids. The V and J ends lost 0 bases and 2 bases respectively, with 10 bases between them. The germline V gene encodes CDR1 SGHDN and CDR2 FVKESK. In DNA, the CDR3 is TGTGCCAGCAGCCAAGATATTGGCAGAAACTATGGCTACACCTTC. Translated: CASSQDIGRNYGYTF.

The CDR3: CASSLDSETYEQYF. For the CDR3, the DNA is TGTGCCAGCAGTTTAGACAGTGAAACCTACGAGCAGTACTTC. The chain links TRBV6-6 to TRBJ2-7; weak D call: TRBD1 (5 bases). Germline CDR1 MNHNY, CDR2 SVGAGI (reference sequence). This CDR3 has 14 residues. Trimming pared 4 bases from V and 2 bases from J, leaving 12 bases between.

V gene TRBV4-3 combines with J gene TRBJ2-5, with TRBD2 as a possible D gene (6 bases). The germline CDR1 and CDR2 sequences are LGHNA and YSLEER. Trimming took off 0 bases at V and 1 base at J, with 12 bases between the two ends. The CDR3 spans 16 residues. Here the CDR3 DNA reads TGCGCCAGCAGCCAAGATTATGGACTAACCCAAGAGACCCAGTACTTC. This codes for CASSQDYGLTQETQYF.

The CDR3 loop is CASSSNRGDSNQPQHF. The CDR3 DNA sequence: TGTGCCAGCAGCTCCAACAGGGGAGATAGCAATCAGCCCCAGCATTTT. The J gene is TRBJ1-5, the V gene TRBV7-9, with TRBD1 identical over 7 bases. The CDR3 loop spans 16 amino acids. Germline CDR1 is SEHNR and CDR2 is FQNEAQ (reference sequence). With 4 bases clipped from V and 0 bases from J, the junction kept 6 bases outside the gene matches.

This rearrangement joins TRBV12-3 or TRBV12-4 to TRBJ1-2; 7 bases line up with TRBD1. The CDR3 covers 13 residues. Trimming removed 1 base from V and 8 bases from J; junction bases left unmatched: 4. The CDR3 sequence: CASSLGAGGGYTF. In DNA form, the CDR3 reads TGTGCCAGCAGTTTAGGGGCAGGGGGAGGCTACACCTTC.

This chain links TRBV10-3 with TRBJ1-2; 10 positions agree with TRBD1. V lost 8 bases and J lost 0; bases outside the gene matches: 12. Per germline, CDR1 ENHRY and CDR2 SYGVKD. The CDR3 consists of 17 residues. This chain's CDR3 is CAIWATGTGVPNYGYTF. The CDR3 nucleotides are TGTGCCATCTGGGCTACTGGGACAGGGGTGCCTAACTATGGCTACACCTTC.

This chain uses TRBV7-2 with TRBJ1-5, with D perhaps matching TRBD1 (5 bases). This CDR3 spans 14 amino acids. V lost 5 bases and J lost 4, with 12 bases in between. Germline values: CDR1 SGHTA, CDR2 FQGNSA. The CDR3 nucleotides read TGTGCCAGCAGCAGTAGGGGTGGGAATCAGCCCCAGCATTTT. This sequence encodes CASSSRGGNQPQHF. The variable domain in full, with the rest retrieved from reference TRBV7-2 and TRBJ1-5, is GAGVSQSPSNKVTEKGKDVELRCDPISGHTALYWYRQSLGQGLEFLIYFQGNSAPDKSGLPSDRFSAERTGGSVSTLTIQRTQQEDSAVYLCASSSRGGNQPQHFGDGTRLSIL.

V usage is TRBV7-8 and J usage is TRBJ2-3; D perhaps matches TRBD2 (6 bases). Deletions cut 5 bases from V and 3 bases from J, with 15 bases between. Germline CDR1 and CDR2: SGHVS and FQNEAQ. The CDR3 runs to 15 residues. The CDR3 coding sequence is TGTGCCAGCAGCAAGGAGGGTGTCGGGACAGATACGCAGTATTTT. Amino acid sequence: CASSKEGVGTDTQYF.

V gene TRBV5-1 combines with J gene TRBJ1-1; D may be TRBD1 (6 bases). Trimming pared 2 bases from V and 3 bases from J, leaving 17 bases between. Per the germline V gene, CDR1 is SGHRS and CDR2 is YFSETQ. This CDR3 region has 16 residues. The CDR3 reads CASSFQRGGRDTEAFF. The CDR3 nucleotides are TGCGCCAGCAGCTTCCAGAGAGGGGGTCGCGACACTGAAGCTTTCTTT. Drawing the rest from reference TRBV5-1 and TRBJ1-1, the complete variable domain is KAGVTQTPRYLIKTRGQQVTLSCSPISGHRSVSWYQQTPGQGLQFLFEYFSETQRNKGNFPGRFSGRQFSNSRSEMNVSTLELGDSALYLCASSFQRGGRDTEAFFGQGTRLTVV.

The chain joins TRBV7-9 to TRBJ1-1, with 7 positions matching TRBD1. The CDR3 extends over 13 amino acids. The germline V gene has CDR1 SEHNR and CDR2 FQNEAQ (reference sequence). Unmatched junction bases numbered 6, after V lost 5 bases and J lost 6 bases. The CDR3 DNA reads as TGTGCCAGCAGCCAAGAACAGGGGCCTGAAGCTTTCTTT. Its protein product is CASSQEQGPEAFF. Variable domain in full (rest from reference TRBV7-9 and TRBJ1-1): DTGVSQNPRHKITKRGQNVTFRCDPISEHNRLYWYRQTLGQGPEFLTYFQNEAQLEKSRLLSDRFSAERPKGSFSTLEIQRTEQGDSAMYLCASSQEQGPEAFFGQGTRLTVV.

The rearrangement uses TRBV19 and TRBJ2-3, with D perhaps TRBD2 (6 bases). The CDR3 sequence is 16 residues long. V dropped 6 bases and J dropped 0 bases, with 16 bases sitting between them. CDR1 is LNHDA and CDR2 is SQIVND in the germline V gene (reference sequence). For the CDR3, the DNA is TGTGCCAGTAGCAAAGAACCGGGACTGAGCACAGATACGCAGTATTTT. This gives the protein CASSKEPGLSTDTQYF.

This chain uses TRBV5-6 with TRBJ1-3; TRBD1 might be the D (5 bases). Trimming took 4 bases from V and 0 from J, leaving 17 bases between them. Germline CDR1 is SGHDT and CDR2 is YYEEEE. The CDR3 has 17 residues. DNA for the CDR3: TGTGCCAGCAGCCAGGTAGCGGGGCTCCTCTCTGGAAACACCATATATTTT. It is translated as CASSQVAGLLSGNTIYF. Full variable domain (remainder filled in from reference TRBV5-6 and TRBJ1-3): DAGVTQSPTHLIKTRGQQVTLRCSPKSGHDTVSWYQQALGQGPQFIFQYYEEEERQRGNFPDRFSGHQFPNYSSELNVNALLLGDSALYLCASSQVAGLLSGNTIYFGEGSWLTVV.

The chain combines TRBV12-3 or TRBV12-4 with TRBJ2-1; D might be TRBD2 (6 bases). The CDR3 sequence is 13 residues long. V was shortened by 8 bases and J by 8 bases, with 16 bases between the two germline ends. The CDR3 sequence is CASCSRGYDEQFF. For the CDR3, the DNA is TGTGCCAGCTGCAGCCGGGGGTACGATGAGCAGTTCTTC.

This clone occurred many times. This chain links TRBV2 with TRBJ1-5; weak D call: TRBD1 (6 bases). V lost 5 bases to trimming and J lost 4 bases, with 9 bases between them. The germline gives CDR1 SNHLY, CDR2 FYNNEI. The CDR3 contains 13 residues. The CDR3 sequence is CASSQTGNQPQHF. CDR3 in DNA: TGTGCCAGCAGTCAAACAGGGAATCAGCCCCAGCATTTT.

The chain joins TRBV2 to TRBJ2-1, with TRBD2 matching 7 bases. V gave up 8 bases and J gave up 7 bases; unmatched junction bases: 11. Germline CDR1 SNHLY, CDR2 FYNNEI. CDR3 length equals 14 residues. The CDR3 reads CASSRGGSGNEQFF. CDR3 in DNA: TGTGCCAGCTCCCGGGGCGGGAGTGGGAATGAGCAGTTCTTC.

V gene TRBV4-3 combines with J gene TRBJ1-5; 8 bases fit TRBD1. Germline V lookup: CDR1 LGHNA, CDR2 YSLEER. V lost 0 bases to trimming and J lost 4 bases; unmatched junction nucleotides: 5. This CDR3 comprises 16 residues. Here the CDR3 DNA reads TGCGCCAGCAGCCAAGATGATGACAGGGGAAATCAGCCCCAGCATTTT. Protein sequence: CASSQDDDRGNQPQHF.

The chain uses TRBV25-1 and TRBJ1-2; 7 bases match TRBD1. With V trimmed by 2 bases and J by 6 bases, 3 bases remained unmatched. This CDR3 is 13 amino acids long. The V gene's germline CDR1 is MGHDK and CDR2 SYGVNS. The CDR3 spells CASSEGQGDGYTF. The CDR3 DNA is TGTGCCAGCAGTGAAGGGCAGGGGGATGGCTACACCTTC.

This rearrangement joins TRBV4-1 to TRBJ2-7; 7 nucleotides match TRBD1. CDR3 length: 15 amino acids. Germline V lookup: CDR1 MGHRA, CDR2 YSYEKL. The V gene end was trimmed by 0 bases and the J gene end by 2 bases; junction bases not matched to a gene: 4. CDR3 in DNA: TGCGCCAGCAGCCAAGATAGGACAGGCGCCTACGAGCAGTACTTC. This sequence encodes CASSQDRTGAYEQYF.

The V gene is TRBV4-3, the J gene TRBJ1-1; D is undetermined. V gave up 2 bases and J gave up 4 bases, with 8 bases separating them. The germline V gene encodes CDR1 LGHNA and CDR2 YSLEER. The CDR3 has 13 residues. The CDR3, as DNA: TGCGCCAGCAGCCAAACCGGTGTCACTGAAGCTTTCTTT. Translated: CASSQTGVTEAFF.

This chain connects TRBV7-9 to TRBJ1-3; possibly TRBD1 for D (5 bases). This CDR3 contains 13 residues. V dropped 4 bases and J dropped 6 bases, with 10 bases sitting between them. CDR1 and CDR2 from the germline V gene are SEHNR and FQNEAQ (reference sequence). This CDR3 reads CASSYGHSNTIYF. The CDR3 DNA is TGTGCCAGCAGCTACGGACATTCAAACACCATATATTTT.

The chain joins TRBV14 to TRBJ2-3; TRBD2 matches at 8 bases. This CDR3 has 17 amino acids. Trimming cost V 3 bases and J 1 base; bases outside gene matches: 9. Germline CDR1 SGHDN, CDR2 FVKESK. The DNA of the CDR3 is TGTGCCAGCAGCCATCCCATCATAGCGGGACGCACAGATACGCAGTATTTT. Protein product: CASSHPIIAGRTDTQYF. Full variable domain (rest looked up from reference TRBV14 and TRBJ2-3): EAGVTQFPSHSVIEKGQTVTLRCDPISGHDNLYWYRRVMGKEIKFLLHFVKESKQDESGMPNNRFLAERTGGTYSTLKVQPAELEDSGVYFCASSHPIIAGRTDTQYFGPGTRLTVL.

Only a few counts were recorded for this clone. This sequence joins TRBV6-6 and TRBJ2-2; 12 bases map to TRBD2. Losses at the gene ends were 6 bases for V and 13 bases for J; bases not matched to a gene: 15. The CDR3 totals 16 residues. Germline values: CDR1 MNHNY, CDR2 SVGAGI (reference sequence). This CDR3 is CASRRDSTLAGGLLFF. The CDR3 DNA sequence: TGTGCCAGCAGAAGGGACAGTACGCTAGCGGGGGGGCTGCTGTTTTTT.

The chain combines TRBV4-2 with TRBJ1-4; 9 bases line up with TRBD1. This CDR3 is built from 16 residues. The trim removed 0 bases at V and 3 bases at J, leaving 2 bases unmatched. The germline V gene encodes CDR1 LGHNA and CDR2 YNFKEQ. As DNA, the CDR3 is TGTGCCAGCAGCCAAGATTGGACAGGGGCTAATGAAAAACTGTTTTTT. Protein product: CASSQDWTGANEKLFF.

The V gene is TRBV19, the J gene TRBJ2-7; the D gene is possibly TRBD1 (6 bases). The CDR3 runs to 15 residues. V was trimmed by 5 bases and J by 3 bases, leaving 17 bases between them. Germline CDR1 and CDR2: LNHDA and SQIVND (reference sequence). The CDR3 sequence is CASSPNRQERYEQYF. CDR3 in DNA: TGTGCCAGTAGTCCTAATAGACAGGAGCGCTACGAGCAGTACTTC.

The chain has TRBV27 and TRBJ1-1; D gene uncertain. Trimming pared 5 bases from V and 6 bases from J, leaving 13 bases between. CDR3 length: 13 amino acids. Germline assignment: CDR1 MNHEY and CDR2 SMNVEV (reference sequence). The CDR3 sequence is CASSRRERAEAFF. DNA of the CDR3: TGTGCCAGCAGTAGACGCGAGCGGGCTGAAGCTTTCTTT.

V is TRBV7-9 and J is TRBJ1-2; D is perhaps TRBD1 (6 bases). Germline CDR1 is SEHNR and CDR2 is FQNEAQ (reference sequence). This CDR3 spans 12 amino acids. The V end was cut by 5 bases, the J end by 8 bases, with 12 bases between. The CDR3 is CASSQDRTGYTF. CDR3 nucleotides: TGTGCCAGCAGCCAGGACAGAACCGGCTACACCTTC.

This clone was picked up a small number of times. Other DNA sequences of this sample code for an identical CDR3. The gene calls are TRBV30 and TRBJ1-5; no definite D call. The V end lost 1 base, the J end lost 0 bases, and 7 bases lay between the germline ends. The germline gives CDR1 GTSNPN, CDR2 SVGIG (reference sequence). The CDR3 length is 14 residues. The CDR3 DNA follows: TGTGCCTGGAGTGGAGGGCTTAGCAATCAGCCCCAGCATTTT. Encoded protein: CAWSGGLSNQPQHF.